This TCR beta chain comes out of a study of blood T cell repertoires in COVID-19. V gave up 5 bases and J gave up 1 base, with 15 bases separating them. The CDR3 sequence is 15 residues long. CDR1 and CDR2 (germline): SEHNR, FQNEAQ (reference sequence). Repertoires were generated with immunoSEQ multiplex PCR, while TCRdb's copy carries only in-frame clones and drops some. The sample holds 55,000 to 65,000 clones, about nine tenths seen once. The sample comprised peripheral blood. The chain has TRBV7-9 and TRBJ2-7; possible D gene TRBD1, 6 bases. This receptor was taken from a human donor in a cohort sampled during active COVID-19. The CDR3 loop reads CASSLQGLLSYEQYF. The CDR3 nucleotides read TGTGCCAGCAGCCTGCAGGGGCTCCTATCCTACGAGCAGTACTTC. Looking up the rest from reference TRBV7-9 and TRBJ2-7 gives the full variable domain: DTGVSQNPRHKITKRGQNVTFRCDPISEHNRLYWYRQTLGQGPEFLTYFQNEAQLEKSRLLSDRFSAERPKGSFSTLEIQRTEQGDSAMYLCASSLQGLLSYEQYFGPGTRLTVT.